This T cell receptor (beta chain) was found in a study of neurological immune-mediated disorders. The study's findings and limits: Healthy controls had more TCR clonal expansion than multiple sclerosis, which showed the least, whereas HTLV-1-associated myelopathy showed the most. No expanded-clone CDR3 amino acid sequence recurred across subjects, suggesting private TCR-beta repertoires.

One entry per CDR3 protein, called by TCRdb with MiXCR from the 5' RACE reads. The table lists more than 40,000 distinct CDR3 sequences, roughly 3.2% of them singletons, with roughly 16% in the top ten. This clonotype has ten or more counts. What it binds is unknown. The CDR3 has 15 amino acids. Germline values: CDR1 MNHNS, CDR2 SASEGT. V lost 8 bases to trimming and J lost 4 bases; unmatched junction nucleotides: 6. The specimen sequenced was PBMCs. The TCR comes from a woman between 50 and 59 years old with multiple sclerosis. The chain combines TRBV6-1 with TRBJ2-1; 12 bases are shared with TRBD2. CDR3 nucleotides: TGTGCCAGCGACCCAGGACTAGCGGGGTACAATGAGCAGTTCTTC. This sequence encodes CASDPGLAGYNEQFF.